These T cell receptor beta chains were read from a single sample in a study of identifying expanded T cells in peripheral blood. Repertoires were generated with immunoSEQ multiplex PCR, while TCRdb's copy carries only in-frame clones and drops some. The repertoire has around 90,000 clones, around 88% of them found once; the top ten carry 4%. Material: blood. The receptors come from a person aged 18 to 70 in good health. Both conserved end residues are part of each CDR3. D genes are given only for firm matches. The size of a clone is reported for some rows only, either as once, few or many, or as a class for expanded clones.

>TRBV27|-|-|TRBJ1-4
TGTGCCAGCAGCCGGACAGTTAATGAAAAACTGTTTTTT
CASSRTVNEKLFF
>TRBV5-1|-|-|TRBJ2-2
TGCGCCAGCAGCTTGGGTGGCAGGGTCACCGGGGAGCTGTTTTTT
CASSLGGRVTGELFF
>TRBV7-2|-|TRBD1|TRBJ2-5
TGTGCCAGCAGCTCCAAGACAGGGGGCGGACGAGAGACCCAGTACTTC
CASSSKTGGGRETQYF
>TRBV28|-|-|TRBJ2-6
TGTGCCAGCAGCGACCGCATCTCTGGGGCCAACGTCCTGACTTTC
CASSDRISGANVLTF
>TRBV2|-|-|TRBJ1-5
TGTGCCAGCAGTGAGATGGGGAATCAGCCCCAGCATTTT
CASSEMGNQPQHF
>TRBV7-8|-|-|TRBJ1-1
TGTGCCAGCAGCACATACAGAAACACTGAAGCTTTCTTT
CASSTYRNTEAFF
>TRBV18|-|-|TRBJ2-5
TGTGCCAGCTCACCAAGGATTAGGTACCAAGAGACCCAGTACTTC
CASSPRIRYQETQYF
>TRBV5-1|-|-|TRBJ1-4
TGCGCCAGCAGACCTCAGGGAACTAATGAAAAACTGTTTTTT
CASRPQGTNEKLFF
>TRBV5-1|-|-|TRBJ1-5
TGCGCCAGCAGCCCGGACACTTATAGCAATCAGCCCCAGCATTTT
CASSPDTYSNQPQHF
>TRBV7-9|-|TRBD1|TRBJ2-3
TGTGCCAGCAGCTGGGGACAGGGCAAGCCAGATACGCAGTATTTT
CASSWGQGKPDTQYF
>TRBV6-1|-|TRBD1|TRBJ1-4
TGTGCCAGCAGTCTAGGACAGGGACCTGAAAAACTGTTTTTT
CASSLGQGPEKLFF
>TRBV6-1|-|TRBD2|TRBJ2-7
TGTGCCAGCAGTGCGGGACTAGCTTCGGCCGAGCAGTACTTC
CASSAGLASAEQYF
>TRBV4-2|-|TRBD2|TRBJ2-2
TGTGCCAGCAGCCAAGATTGGGTCGGAGCGGGAATAACCGGGGAGCTGTTTTTT
CASSQDWVGAGITGELFF
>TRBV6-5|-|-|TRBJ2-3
TGTGCCAGCAGTTACCGGGGCAGGGGCAACACAGATACGCAGTATTTT
CASSYRGRGNTDTQYF
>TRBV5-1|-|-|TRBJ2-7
TGCGCCAGCAGTGACTCGGGGTTTGGGCAGTACTTC
CASSDSGFGQYF
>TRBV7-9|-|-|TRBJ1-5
TGTGCCAGCAGCCAGGGAAATAGCAATCAGCCCCAGCATTTT
CASSQGNSNQPQHF
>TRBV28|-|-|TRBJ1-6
TGTGCCAGCAGTATCTCCCAGGGGTCACCCCTCCACTTT
CASSISQGSPLHF
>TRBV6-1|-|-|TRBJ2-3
TGTGCCAGCAGTGAAGGGGAACAGGCCACAGATACGCAGTATTTT
CASSEGEQATDTQYF
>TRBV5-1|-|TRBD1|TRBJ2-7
TGCGCCAGCAGCCCAAATCCGGGACAGAGCTCCTACGAGCAGTACTTC
CASSPNPGQSSYEQYF
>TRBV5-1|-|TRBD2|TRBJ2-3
TGCGCCAGCAGCTTGGCCTCGGGGGGGACAGATACGCAGTATTTT
CASSLASGGTDTQYF
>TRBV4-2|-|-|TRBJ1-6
TGTGCCAGCAGCCAGGACGGAGGCTATAATTCACCCCTCCACTTT
CASSQDGGYNSPLHF
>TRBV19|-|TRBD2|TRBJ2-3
TGTGCCAGTAGTTTTGCGGGAGGGTGGGAAGATACGCAGTATTTT
CASSFAGGWEDTQYF
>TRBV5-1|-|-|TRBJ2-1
TGCGCCAGCAGCTTGGAGATGGTATCTAGGTACAATGAGCAGTTCTTC
CASSLEMVSRYNEQFF
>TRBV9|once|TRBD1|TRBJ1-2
TGTGCCAGCAGCCGACAGGGAAGTGACTATGGCTACACCTTC
CASSRQGSDYGYTF
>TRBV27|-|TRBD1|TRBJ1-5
TGTGCCAGCAGCCCCAGGGGGGCGAATCAGCCCCAGCATTTT
CASSPRGANQPQHF
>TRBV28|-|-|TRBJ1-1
TGTGCCAGCAGTTTATTACAGGGTGCGGTGATTTTGGGCACTGAAGCTTTCTTT
CASSLLQGAVILGTEAFF